This TCR beta chain was recovered during a study of STAT5B mutations in CD4+ large granular lymphocyte leukemia. Study-wide findings and caveats: Main leukemic clonotypes were patient-specific, but 20% to 25% appeared at low frequency elsewhere.

The assay was run at survey level. In the study's own analysis: A productive frequency of 2.59 x 10-5 was the lowest detectable. TCRdb's copy holds only in-frame clones and misses some; the assay was immunoSEQ multiplex PCR. Clone size and the V and J calls come from that table; the DNA yielded D and trimming. The sample shows almost 30,000 clones, more than 60% of them seen only once. Details on this clone: Its antigen is unidentified.

Control samples were healthy donors' buffy coats. Per the germline V gene, CDR1 is KGHSH and CDR2 is LQKENI. The J segment lost 4 bases and the V segment lost 3 bases, leaving 2 bases of the junction unmatched. This CDR3 is built from 13 residues. This sequence originates from a human donor in good health. Sequenced sample: CD4+ T cells from blood buffy coats. The rearrangement uses TRBV18 and TRBJ2-7, with TRBD2 matching 8 bases. The CDR3 nucleotides read TGTGCCAGCTCACCTAGCGGGGATTACGAGCAGTACTTC. Translated: CASSPSGDYEQYF.